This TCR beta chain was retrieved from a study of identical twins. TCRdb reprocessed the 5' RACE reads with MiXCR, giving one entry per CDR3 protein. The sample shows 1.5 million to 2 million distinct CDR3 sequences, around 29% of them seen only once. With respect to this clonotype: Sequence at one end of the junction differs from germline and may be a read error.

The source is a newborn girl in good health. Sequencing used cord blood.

CDR3 DNA sequence: TGTGCCGGCAGTTTTAGTGCGGGATCCGGAAACACCATATATTTT. Its translation is CAGSFSAGSGNTIYF. This chain connects TRBV12-3 or TRBV12-4 to TRBJ1-3; D call uncertain. The CDR3 totals 15 residues.